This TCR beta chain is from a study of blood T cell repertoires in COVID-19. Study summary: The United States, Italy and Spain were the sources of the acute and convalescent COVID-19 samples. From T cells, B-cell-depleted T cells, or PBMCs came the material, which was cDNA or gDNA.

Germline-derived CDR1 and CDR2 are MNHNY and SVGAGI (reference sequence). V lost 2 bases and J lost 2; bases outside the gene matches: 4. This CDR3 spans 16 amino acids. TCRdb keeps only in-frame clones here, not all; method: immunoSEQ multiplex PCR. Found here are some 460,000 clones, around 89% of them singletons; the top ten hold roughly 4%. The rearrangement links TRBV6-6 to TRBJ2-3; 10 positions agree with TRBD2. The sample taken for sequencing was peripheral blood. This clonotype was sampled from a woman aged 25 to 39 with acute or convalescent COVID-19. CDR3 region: CASSYAGLADTDTQYF. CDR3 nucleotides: TGTGCCAGCAGTTACGCTGGACTAGCGGACACAGATACGCAGTATTTT.